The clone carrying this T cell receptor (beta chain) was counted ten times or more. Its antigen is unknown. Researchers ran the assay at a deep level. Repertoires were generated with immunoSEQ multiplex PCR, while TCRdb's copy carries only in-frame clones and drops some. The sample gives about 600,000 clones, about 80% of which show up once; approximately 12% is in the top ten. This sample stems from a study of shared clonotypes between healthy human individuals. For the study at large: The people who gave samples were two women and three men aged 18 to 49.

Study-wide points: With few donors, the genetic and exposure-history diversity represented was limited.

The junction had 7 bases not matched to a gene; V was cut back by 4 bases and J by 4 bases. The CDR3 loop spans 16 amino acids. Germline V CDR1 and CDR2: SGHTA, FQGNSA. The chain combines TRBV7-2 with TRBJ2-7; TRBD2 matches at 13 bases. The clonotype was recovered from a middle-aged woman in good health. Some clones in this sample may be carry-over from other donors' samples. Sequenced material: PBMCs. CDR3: CASSSPRTSGRYEQYF. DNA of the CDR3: TGTGCCAGCAGCTCCCCCCGGACTAGCGGGAGATACGAGCAGTACTTC. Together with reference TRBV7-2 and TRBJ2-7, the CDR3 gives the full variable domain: GAGVSQSPSNKVTEKGKDVELRCDPISGHTALYWYRQSLGQGLEFLIYFQGNSAPDKSGLPSDRFSAERTGGSVSTLTIQRTQQEDSAVYLCASSSPRTSGRYEQYFGPGTRLTVT.